This T cell receptor beta chain appears in the sequencing data of a study of liver allograft versus peripheral blood T cells. Study context: Comparing T cell receptor repertoires in transplanted livers with those in recipients' peripheral blood was part of the design. Study-wide results and caveats: The authors reported that T cell receptor repertoires inside liver allografts differed from those in peripheral blood.

TCRdb reanalysed the reads using MiXCR and keeps one entry per CDR3 protein. Of roughly 500 distinct CDR3 sequences listed, about an eighth were seen once; the top ten hold approximately 20%. Within the sample, this clonotype is medium-sized. Its antigen is unknown. The CDR3 length is 15 residues. V was pared by 6 bases and J by 1 base, with 6 bases of the junction left unmatched. In germline, CDR1 is SGHAT, CDR2 FQNNGV. This receptor was taken from a human patient who had a liver transplant. Some of the T cells may derive from the graft donor. This rearrangement joins TRBV11-2 to TRBJ1-3, with 7 bases matching TRBD1. The CDR3 DNA is TGTGCCAGCAGTCACTACAGGGGATCTGGAAACACCATATATTTT. Its protein is CASSHYRGSGNTIYF.